The 28 T cell receptor beta chains listed next were all sequenced from one sample in a study of cytomegalovirus exposure and HLA in healthy donors. Assay used: immunoSEQ multiplex PCR; TCRdb lists only in-frame clones, some missing. The repertoire has 140,000 to 150,000 clones, approximately 89% of them found once; the top ten carry about 0.64%. Sequences were obtained from PBMCs. The receptors originated from a man younger than 30 in good health and CMV-seronegative.

The gene calls are TRBV27 and TRBJ2-1; maybe TRBD1 (5 bases). Trimming took off 6 bases at V and 2 bases at J, with 20 bases between the two ends. Germline V lookup: CDR1 MNHEY, CDR2 SMNVEV (reference sequence). CDR3 length: 17 residues. The CDR3 loop reads CASSQQRTRRPYNEQFF. The CDR3, as DNA: TGTGCCAGCAGCCAACAAAGGACACGTAGGCCCTACAATGAGCAGTTCTTC.

The chain is built from TRBV6-6 and TRBJ1-1; TRBD1 might be the D (6 bases). Between the trimmed V and J ends, which lost 5 bases and 4 bases, there was a span of 8 bases. The V gene's germline CDR1 is MNHNY and CDR2 SVGAGI (reference sequence). The CDR3 is made up of 12 amino acids. The chain's CDR3 is CASSTGTTEAFF. CDR3 coding DNA: TGTGCCAGCAGTACAGGGACCACTGAAGCTTTCTTT.

A note on this clone: The same CDR3 also results from other DNA sequences found in this sample. The rearrangement uses TRBV6-4 and TRBJ2-3, with a possible D match to TRBD2 (7 bases). V was trimmed by 2 bases and J by 2 bases, leaving 8 bases between them. Germline V lookup: CDR1 MRHNA, CDR2 SNTAGT. The CDR3 spans 14 residues. CDR3 in amino acids: CASSDGGATDTQYF. CDR3 coding DNA: TGTGCCAGCAGTGACGGGGGGGCCACAGATACGCAGTATTTT.

V and J are TRBV7-2 and TRBJ2-3; 10 bases are shared with TRBD2. V was pared by 1 base and J by 6 bases, with 7 bases of the junction left unmatched. Germline CDR1 is SGHTA and CDR2 is FQGNSA. The CDR3 contains 16 residues. For the CDR3, the DNA is TGTGCCAGCAGCTTAGTTGCTAGCGGGAGACCGGATACGCAGTATTTT. Protein product: CASSLVASGRPDTQYF.

This clone was seen a single time. J is TRBJ2-1 and V is TRBV5-1; perhaps TRBD1 as D (5 bases). Germline V gene lookup returns CDR1 SGHRS and CDR2 YFSETQ. The CDR3 extends over 19 amino acids. V lost 0 bases, J lost 5 bases, and 24 bases lay in between. Written as DNA, the CDR3 is TGCGCCAGCAGCTTGGACAGGCGTTTCCCTTCGAGGATGGACAATGAGCAGTTCTTC. Translated, it gives CASSLDRRFPSRMDNEQFF.

CDR3 loop: CASSLGQNYGYTF. The CDR3 DNA sequence: TGTGCCAGCAGCTTGGGACAGAACTATGGCTACACCTTC. The chain is built from TRBV5-4 and TRBJ1-2, with D maybe TRBD1 (5 bases). Germline values: CDR1 SGHNT, CDR2 YYREEE (reference sequence). Trimming left V 0 bases short and J 2 bases short, with 5 bases between. CDR3 length: 13 amino acids.

V gene TRBV18 combines with J gene TRBJ2-5; D remains ambiguous. Trimming removed 3 bases at V and 6 bases at J, with 11 bases between. Germline V CDR1 and CDR2: KGHSH, LQKENI. CDR3 length: 13 residues. This CDR3 is CASSPETKQTQYF. CDR3 coding DNA: TGTGCCAGCTCACCTGAGACAAAGCAGACCCAGTACTTC.

V usage is TRBV5-1 and J usage is TRBJ1-6; a possible D gene is TRBD1 (5 bases). The V gene lost 6 bases and the J gene lost 9 bases, with 19 bases spanning the gap. The length of the CDR3 is 15 residues. Per germline, CDR1 SGHRS and CDR2 YFSETQ. DNA for the CDR3: TGCGCCAGCAAGGGGTCAGGGCAGTACCCTTCACCCCTCCACTTT. Translation gives CASKGSGQYPSPLHF.

The chain couples TRBV30 to TRBJ2-3, with D tentatively TRBD1 (5 bases). CDR1 and CDR2 (germline): GTSNPN, SVGIG (reference sequence). V lost 4 bases, J lost 10 bases, and 15 bases lay in between. The CDR3 contains 12 residues. The CDR3 loop reads CAWTGLRDAQYF. CDR3 nucleotides: TGTGCCTGGACCGGCCTCAGGGATGCGCAGTATTTT.

The V call is TRBV5-1, the J call TRBJ2-1; 8 nucleotides line up with TRBD2. The CDR3 contains 16 residues. The germline gives CDR1 SGHRS, CDR2 YFSETQ. The V gene end was trimmed by 2 bases and the J gene end by 8 bases; junction bases not matched to a gene: 12. As DNA, the CDR3 is TGCGCCAGCAGCTTACGGGGGGTTAGCGGGAAGGATGAGCAGTTCTTC. Translating gives CASSLRGVSGKDEQFF.

This clone appeared once. The V gene is TRBV2, the J gene TRBJ2-5, with TRBD2 identical over 11 bases. The V segment lost 8 bases and the J segment 3 bases; nucleotides outside the gene matches: 2. The CDR3 runs 13 residues. The germline V gene has CDR1 SNHLY and CDR2 FYNNEI. The CDR3 protein is CASLTSGKETQYF. CDR3 DNA sequence: TGTGCCAGCTTGACTAGCGGGAAAGAGACCCAGTACTTC. The variable domain in full, with the rest retrieved from reference TRBV2 and TRBJ2-5, is EPEVTQTPSHQVTQMGQEVILRCVPISNHLYFYWYRQILGQKVEFLVSFYNNEISEKSEIFDDQFSVERPDGSNFTLKIRSTKLEDSAMYFCASLTSGKETQYFGPGTRLLVL.

The V call is TRBV6-1, the J call TRBJ1-1; D is undetermined. Germline V gene lookup returns CDR1 MNHNS and CDR2 SASEGT. The CDR3 consists of 13 residues. Trimming took off 4 bases at V and 0 bases at J, with 6 bases between the two ends. The CDR3 sequence is CASSGLLNTEAFF. The CDR3 bases are TGTGCCAGCAGTGGTCTACTGAACACTGAAGCTTTCTTT.

This clone was picked up one time. The chain couples TRBV9 to TRBJ2-7, with 11 bases identical to TRBD1. Germline lookup yields CDR1 SGDLS and CDR2 YYNGEE. CDR3 size: 16 residues. The ends lost 0 bases at V and 3 bases at J; junction bases unmatched: 5. In DNA form, the CDR3 reads TGTGCCAGCAGCGTAGGACGGACAGGGGGCTTCTACGAGCAGTACTTC. Amino acids: CASSVGRTGGFYEQYF.

V and J are TRBV19 and TRBJ1-6, with D possibly matching TRBD1 (5 bases). Trimming left V 7 bases short and J 6 bases short, with 19 bases between. The CDR3 has 16 amino acids. Germline CDR1 LNHDA, CDR2 SQIVND (reference sequence). Written as DNA, the CDR3 is TGTGCCAGTATAAAGATCTGGCACAGGAGTAATTCACCCCTCCACTTT. As protein: CASIKIWHRSNSPLHF.

V gene TRBV7-3 combines with J gene TRBJ2-1; D is possibly TRBD1 (7 bases). CDR3 size: 14 residues. Germline V gives CDR1 SGHTA, CDR2 FQGTGA. V was clipped by 5 bases and J by 2 bases, with 10 bases between them. The CDR3 sequence is CASSPGGTYNEQFF. The DNA for the CDR3 is TGTGCCAGCAGCCCAGGGGGGACCTACAATGAGCAGTTCTTC. Complete variable domain (other parts from reference TRBV7-3 and TRBJ2-1): GAGVSQTPSNKVTEKGKYVELRCDPISGHTALYWYRQSLGQGPEFLIYFQGTGAADDSGLPNDRFFAVRPEGSVSTLKIQRTERGDSAVYLCASSPGGTYNEQFFGPGTRLTVL.

This clone appeared a single time. V is TRBV7-9 and J is TRBJ1-2, with 7 bases aligning to TRBD1. After removal of 5 bases from V and 7 bases from J, the junction contained 10 bases not matched to a gene. The CDR3 contains 14 residues. Per germline, CDR1 SEHNR and CDR2 FQNEAQ (reference sequence). The CDR3 region is CASSTTGQFFGYTF. Here the CDR3 DNA reads TGTGCCAGCAGCACGACGGGACAGTTCTTTGGCTACACCTTC.

The V and J genes are TRBV19 and TRBJ1-1; no clear D. V was pared by 4 bases and J by 1 base, with 4 bases between. In germline, CDR1 is LNHDA, CDR2 SQIVND (reference sequence). This CDR3 has 12 amino acids. The chain's CDR3 is CASSTGNTEAFF. In DNA form, the CDR3 reads TGTGCCAGTAGTACAGGGAACACTGAAGCTTTCTTT.

The V and J genes are TRBV29-1 and TRBJ1-2; maybe TRBD1 (5 bases). Germline V gene data show CDR1 as SQVTM and CDR2 as ANQGSEA. V dropped 2 bases and J dropped 7 bases, with 23 bases sitting between them. The CDR3 is made up of 16 amino acids. DNA of the CDR3: TGCAGCGTTGAACGCGGCAGGGACTCTAAAATGGGTGGCTACACCTTC. Its translation: CSVERGRDSKMGGYTF. Full variable domain (missing parts from reference TRBV29-1 and TRBJ1-2): SAVISQKPSRDICQRGTSLTIQCQVDSQVTMMFWYRQQPGQSLTLIATANQGSEATYESGFVIDKFPISRPNLTFSTLTVSNMSPEDSSIYLCSVERGRDSKMGGYTFGSGTRLTVV.

This chain connects TRBV27 to TRBJ1-5, with a possible D match to TRBD1 (5 bases). Trimming took 6 bases from V and 0 from J, leaving 15 bases between them. From germline, CDR1 is MNHEY and CDR2 SMNVEV (reference sequence). This CDR3 has 16 amino acids. CDR3 bases: TGTGCCAGCAGCCCAATGCAGGGTTCTAGCAATCAGCCCCAGCATTTT. This translates into CASSPMQGSSNQPQHF.

This chain joins TRBV9 and TRBJ1-1; 7 bases map to TRBD1. The J segment lost 3 bases and the V segment lost 4 bases, leaving 3 bases of the junction unmatched. The CDR3 consists of 13 residues. Germline CDR1 SGDLS, CDR2 YYNGEE. The CDR3 sequence: CASSRQGHTEAFF. CDR3 sequence (DNA): TGTGCCAGCAGCCGACAGGGCCACACTGAAGCTTTCTTT.

V and J are TRBV25-1 and TRBJ1-2, with 10 bases aligning to TRBD1. The CDR3 is 13 residues long. Trimming took 4 bases from V and 6 from J; bases not matched to a gene: 2. Germline loops: CDR1 MGHDK, CDR2 SYGVNS. In nucleotides, the CDR3 is TGTGCCAGCAGTGGGACAGGGGGAGATGGCTACACCTTC. Translation gives CASSGTGGDGYTF.

CDR3 residues: CAWSVPVTGLGEAFF. Written as DNA, the CDR3 is TGTGCCTGGAGTGTACCGGTTACAGGGTTGGGTGAAGCTTTCTTT. The V call is TRBV30, the J call TRBJ1-1, with D perhaps TRBD1 (6 bases). The CDR3 is made up of 15 amino acids. Looked up from germline, CDR1 is GTSNPN and CDR2 is SVGIG (reference sequence). V lost 0 bases and J 7 bases, leaving 18 bases between the germline ends.

This clone appeared once. J is TRBJ2-7 and V is TRBV5-6; 9 nucleotides align to TRBD1. This CDR3 region has 19 residues. Losses at the gene ends were 4 bases for V and 0 bases for J; bases not matched to a gene: 17. Germline V lookup: CDR1 SGHDT, CDR2 YYEEEE. CDR3 protein: CASSGGRDRAFVLSYEQYF. For the CDR3, the DNA is TGTGCCAGCAGCGGTGGGAGGGACAGGGCTTTCGTTCTCTCCTACGAGCAGTACTTC.

The chain joins TRBV18 to TRBJ2-3, with 10 bases aligning to TRBD2. V was pared by 3 bases and J by 6 bases, with 9 bases of the junction left unmatched. Germline CDR1 reads KGHSH; CDR2 reads LQKENI. The CDR3 is 16 amino acids. This CDR3 reads CASSPQAGGPSDTQYF. Written as DNA, the CDR3 is TGTGCCAGCTCACCTCAAGCGGGGGGGCCTTCCGATACGCAGTATTTT.

V and J are TRBV10-1 and TRBJ2-5; possibly TRBD1 for D (6 bases). Per germline, CDR1 WNHNN and CDR2 SYGVQD (reference sequence). The CDR3 is 14 residues long. The germline V and J ends were trimmed by 5 bases and 2 bases, with 12 bases remaining between them. The CDR3, as DNA: TGCGCCAGCAGTCCCGGACAGCGACAAGAGACCCAGTACTTC. This translates into CASSPGQRQETQYF.

The V gene is TRBV7-9, the J gene TRBJ2-1; maybe TRBD1 (7 bases). The CDR3 loop spans 18 amino acids. V gave up 4 bases and J gave up 1 base, with 20 bases separating them. In germline, CDR1 is SEHNR, CDR2 FQNEAQ (reference sequence). CDR3 loop: CASSYPPSGGPSYNEQFF. CDR3 sequence (DNA): TGTGCCAGCAGCTACCCCCCTTCAGGGGGGCCTTCCTACAATGAGCAGTTCTTC.

The rearrangement uses TRBV7-9 and TRBJ2-3, with D possibly being TRBD2 (6 bases). V was cut by 0 bases and J by 0 bases, with 7 bases left in between. This CDR3 region has 15 residues. In germline, CDR1 is SEHNR, CDR2 FQNEAQ (reference sequence). CDR3 nucleotides: TGTGCCAGCAGCTTAGCGGGGGGAAGCACAGATACGCAGTATTTT. Amino acids: CASSLAGGSTDTQYF.

This chain uses TRBV27 with TRBJ2-2; 11 bases map to TRBD2. The CDR3 covers 17 residues. Per germline, CDR1 MNHEY and CDR2 SMNVEV (reference sequence). V shed 3 bases, J shed 4 bases, and the junction held 7 bases outside the gene matches. CDR3 sequence: CASSFRSGRVITGELFF. CDR3 coding DNA: TGTGCCAGCAGTTTCCGTAGCGGGAGGGTTATCACCGGGGAGCTGTTTTTT.